This T cell receptor (beta chain) was found in a study of Graves' ophthalmopathy and Graves' hyperthyroidism. V lost 3 bases and J lost 9; bases outside the gene matches: 6. The CDR3 covers 15 residues. CDR1 is KGHDR, CDR2 SFDVKD, per germline. This clonotype was observed at least ten times. RNA transcripts served as template for amplifying TCR beta CDR3 sequences. RT-PCR was first run with HTBI primers, then multiplex PCR in a second round. TCRdb re-derived calls from the multiplex PCR reads in MiXCR, one entry per CDR3 protein. Among 350,000 to 450,000 distinct CDR3 sequences, under 25% were seen once, and the ten largest hold 2.5% to 3.5%.

The chain combines TRBV24-1 with TRBJ2-2, with TRBD1 matching over 10 bases. This receptor was identified in a woman younger than 35 with stable Graves' hyperthyroidism. The material sequenced was peripheral blood. In nucleotides, the CDR3 is TGTGCCACCAGTGATGGGGGACAGGGGAATTGGGAGCTGTTTTTT. Translation gives CATSDGGQGNWELFF.